This T cell receptor (beta chain) was documented in a study of blood T cell repertoires in COVID-19. Overall study context: The origin of the acute and convalescent COVID-19 samples was the United States, Italy and Spain. The cDNA or gDNA used as material had been derived from T cells, B-cell-depleted T cells, or PBMCs.

Study processing details: Estimation of nucleated cell counts was performed using reference gene primer amplification. Repertoires were generated with immunoSEQ multiplex PCR, while TCRdb's copy carries only in-frame clones and drops some. V, J and clone size are those of that table, while D and trimming were read from the DNA. The sample has 200,000 to 300,000 clones; about four fifths are singletons. Germline V gene lookup returns CDR1 LNHNV and CDR2 YYDKDF (reference sequence). V was shortened by 7 bases and J by 2 bases, with 11 bases between the two germline ends. This CDR3 region has 13 residues.

The sample consisted of peripheral blood. The rearrangement joins TRBV15 to TRBJ1-1; the D is unclear. The sequence derives from a man younger than 45 who had recovered from COVID-19. CDR3: CATTGKGNTEAFF. The CDR3 nucleotides read TGTGCCACCACCGGGAAGGGAAACACTGAAGCTTTCTTT.